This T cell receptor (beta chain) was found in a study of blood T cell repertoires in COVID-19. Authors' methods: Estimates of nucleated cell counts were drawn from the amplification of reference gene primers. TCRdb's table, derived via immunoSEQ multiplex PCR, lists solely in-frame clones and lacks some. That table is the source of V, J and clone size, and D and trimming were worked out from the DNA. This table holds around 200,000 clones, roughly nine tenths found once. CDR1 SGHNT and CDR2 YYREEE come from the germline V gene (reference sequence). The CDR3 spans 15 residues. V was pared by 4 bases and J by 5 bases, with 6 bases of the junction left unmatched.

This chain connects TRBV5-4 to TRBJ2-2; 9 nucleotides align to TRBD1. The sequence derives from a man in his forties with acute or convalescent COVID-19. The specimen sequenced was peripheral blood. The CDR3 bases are TGTGCCAGCAGCCGTCCCGGGACAGGGACCGGGGAGCTGTTTTTT. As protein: CASSRPGTGTGELFF.